The 10 T cell receptor beta chains below all came from one sample that was sequenced in a study of identical twins. TCRdb analysed the 5' RACE reads with MiXCR anew, one entry per CDR3 protein. The data contain fewer than 450,000 distinct CDR3 sequences, approximately 10% of them singletons. Sequencing was carried out using naive T cells sorted from blood. Receptors originate from a woman aged 45-65 years in good health.

This clonotype has just a few counts. This chain links TRBV5-1 with TRBJ2-7; D uncertain. V was pared by 0 bases and J by 7 bases, with 11 bases between. In germline, CDR1 is SGHRS, CDR2 YFSETQ. This CDR3 has 13 residues. The CDR3 DNA reads as TGCGCCAGCAGCTTGGGGAGCCGAGTTGAGCAGTACTTC. Protein sequence: CASSLGSRVEQYF. Full variable domain (outside the CDR3, taken from reference TRBV5-1 and TRBJ2-7): KAGVTQTPRYLIKTRGQQVTLSCSPISGHRSVSWYQQTPGQGLQFLFEYFSETQRNKGNFPGRFSGRQFSNSRSEMNVSTLELGDSALYLCASSLGSRVEQYFGPGTRLTVT.

This clonotype was counted between two and nine times. V gene TRBV6-6 combines with J gene TRBJ2-3, with TRBD2 identical over 11 bases. The germline gives CDR1 MNHNY, CDR2 SVGAGI (reference sequence). Trimming removed 6 bases from V and 2 bases from J; junction bases left unmatched: 7. The CDR3 contains 16 residues. CDR3 bases: TGTGCCAGCAGCCCGGGACTAGCGGAAACCACAGATACGCAGTATTTT. It yields the protein CASSPGLAETTDTQYF.

This chain joins TRBV24-1 and TRBJ2-1; D possibly corresponds to TRBD1 (6 bases). The CDR3 consists of 15 residues. Germline V gene lookup returns CDR1 KGHDR and CDR2 SFDVKD. V was trimmed by 7 bases and J by 3 bases, leaving 15 bases between them. CDR3: CATRGGRGGYNEQFF. The CDR3 coding sequence is TGTGCCACCAGAGGTGGCAGGGGTGGCTACAATGAGCAGTTCTTC.

This clonotype came up many times. The gene calls are TRBV10-3 and TRBJ2-7; 9 bases line up with TRBD2. V trimming: 10 bases; J trimming: 4 bases; junction bases outside the gene matches: 11. The CDR3 is 14 amino acids. Germline CDR1 is ENHRY and CDR2 is SYGVKD. CDR3 nucleotide sequence: TGTGCCACCGCCGGGCTAGCGGGATTTTACGAGCAGTACTTC. This sequence encodes CATAGLAGFYEQYF.

The V call is TRBV11-3, the J call TRBJ1-3; D is unresolved. CDR1 is SGHNT, CDR2 YENEEA, per germline. V was trimmed by 5 bases and J by 1 base, leaving 6 bases between them. The CDR3 covers 13 residues. The CDR3 protein is CASSGLSGNTIYF. CDR3 in DNA: TGTGCCAGCAGCGGACTTTCTGGAAACACCATATATTTT.

The rearrangement links TRBV12-3 or TRBV12-4 to TRBJ2-7; 9 bases line up with TRBD2. This CDR3 is 14 amino acids long. V shed 9 bases, J shed 1 base, and the junction held 7 bases outside the gene matches. CDR3 sequence: CARTSGRISYEQYV. CDR3 coding DNA: TGTGCCAGGACGAGCGGGAGGATTTCCTACGAGCAGTACGTC.

The sample holds a few counts of this clonotype. This chain links TRBV21-1 with TRBJ2-2. TRBV21-1 is annotated as a pseudogene. The CDR3 has 20 amino acids. CDR3 amino acids: CASSKAVWTRATWETGELFF. CDR3 bases: TGTGCCAGCAGCAAAGCGGTTTGGACCCGAGCGACCTGGGAAACCGGGGAGCTGTTTTTT.

This clonotype occurred many times. J is TRBJ2-1 and V is TRBV5-4; D is perhaps TRBD1 (5 bases). This CDR3 spans 16 amino acids. Germline CDR1 SGHNT, CDR2 YYREEE (reference sequence). Trimming removed 3 bases from V and 6 bases from J, with 19 bases in between. CDR3 amino acids: CASSWDPGQRGNEQFF. The CDR3, as DNA: TGTGCCAGCAGCTGGGATCCGGGCCAAAGGGGCAATGAGCAGTTCTTC.

There are many counts of this clonotype. This chain links TRBV12-3 or TRBV12-4 with TRBJ1-6; no clear D. This CDR3 is 11 amino acids long. V was shortened by 5 bases and J by 10 bases, with 6 bases between the two germline ends. Here the CDR3 reads CASSRVSPLHF. CDR3 DNA sequence: TGTGCCAGCAGTCGGGTCTCACCCCTCCACTTT.

The V and J genes are TRBV20-1 and TRBJ2-7; 7 positions agree with TRBD2. Germline V gene lookup returns CDR1 DFQATT and CDR2 SNEGSKA (reference sequence). This CDR3 is 13 amino acids long. Germline trimming cut 3 bases from V and 2 bases from J; bases unmatched to any gene: 4. CDR3 sequence: CSASPGGPYEQYF. The DNA for the CDR3 is TGCAGTGCTAGTCCGGGAGGACCCTACGAGCAGTACTTC.